This TCR beta chain comes out of a study of blood T cells in healthy people across ages. The study's findings and limits: The authors considered diversity estimates from one million T cells to be underestimates.

V was trimmed by 5 bases and J by 0 bases, leaving 17 bases between them. The CDR3 runs to 17 residues. Germline V lookup: CDR1 MNHNS, CDR2 SASEGT. Primers used in a second PCR of about 7 to 11 cycles were a sample-barcoded 5' primer and a J-beta primer mix. TCRdb used MiXCR to reprocess the 5' RACE reads, holding one entry per CDR3 protein. The data hold almost 550,000 distinct CDR3 sequences, with nearly 25% observed a single time. This clonotype has just a few counts. Antigen unknown. These data were also filed under a second study, of T cells of mothers and their children. That work adds: Unrelated pairs and related pairs have their TCR recombination output shaped similarly by thymic selection. Overlap ran slightly, non-significantly higher for related than unrelated mother-child pairs.

This chain links TRBV6-1 with TRBJ1-3, with no clear D. The receptor's source is a boy younger than 18 in good health. The sequenced sample was blood. In nucleotides, the CDR3 is TGTGCCAGCAGTCAATCCCCAACAGTCTTCTCTGGAAACACCATATATTTT. This codes for CASSQSPTVFSGNTIYF.